A single sample is the source of the 25 T cell receptor beta chains below, sequenced in a study of cytomegalovirus exposure and HLA in healthy donors. Assay used: immunoSEQ multiplex PCR; TCRdb lists only in-frame clones, some missing. The sample includes roughly 98,000 clones, 87% of them seen just once. The source material was PBMCs. These receptors originate from a man between 18 and 35 years old in good health and CMV-seropositive.

The chain employs TRBV6-4 and TRBJ2-1; 11 bases are a match to TRBD2. Germline V gives CDR1 MRHNA, CDR2 SNTAGT. J gave up 7 bases and V 4 bases, and 6 bases lay outside the gene matches. The CDR3 contains 15 residues. The CDR3 region is CASSAGTSGANEQFF. CDR3 bases: TGTGCCAGCAGTGCGGGGACTAGCGGAGCAAATGAGCAGTTCTTC.

The J gene is TRBJ2-5, the V gene TRBV29-1; 9 nucleotides agree with TRBD2. The CDR3 has 13 residues. CDR1 and CDR2 (germline): SQVTM, ANQGSEA. The V and J ends lost 5 bases and 4 bases, in that order; junction bases with no gene match: 5. This CDR3 is CSVLGGGAETQYF. Here the CDR3 DNA reads TGCAGCGTTCTAGGCGGGGGGGCAGAGACCCAGTACTTC.

J is TRBJ2-1 and V is TRBV29-1, with D possibly TRBD2 on 6 matching bases. The germline V gene has CDR1 SQVTM and CDR2 ANQGSEA. Trimming pared 7 bases from V and 7 bases from J, leaving 17 bases between. The CDR3 runs to 13 residues. The CDR3 nucleotides are TGCAGCGCCGGACTACCCTTGGGGAATGAGCAGTTCTTC. Translating gives CSAGLPLGNEQFF.

V and J are TRBV7-2 and TRBJ2-3; TRBD2 matches at 7 bases. The V segment lost 6 bases and the J segment 4 bases; nucleotides outside the gene matches: 10. CDR1 SGHTA and CDR2 FQGNSA come from the germline V gene. The length of the CDR3 is 15 residues. The CDR3 region is CASSPNGGGADTQYF. CDR3 in DNA: TGTGCCAGCAGTCCTAATGGTGGGGGGGCAGATACGCAGTATTTT. The full variable domain, rest sourced from reference TRBV7-2 and TRBJ2-3, is GAGVSQSPSNKVTEKGKDVELRCDPISGHTALYWYRQSLGQGLEFLIYFQGNSAPDKSGLPSDRFSAERTGGSVSTLTIQRTQQEDSAVYLCASSPNGGGADTQYFGPGTRLTVL.

The V gene is TRBV13, the J gene TRBJ1-4, with D perhaps TRBD1 (5 bases). Trimming left V 5 bases short and J 3 bases short, with 10 bases between. CDR3 length equals 14 residues. Germline CDR1 is PRHDT and CDR2 is FYEKMQ (reference sequence). This CDR3 reads CASSKRQSNEKLFF. Written as DNA, the CDR3 is TGTGCCAGCAGCAAGAGACAGTCTAATGAAAAACTGTTTTTT.

V and J are TRBV18 and TRBJ2-7; TRBD2 aligns across 7 bases. With V trimmed by 0 bases and J by 1 base, 6 bases remained unmatched. The length of the CDR3 is 16 residues. Germline values: CDR1 KGHSH, CDR2 LQKENI. The CDR3 spells CASSPPSGQTSYEQYF. For the CDR3, the DNA is TGTGCCAGCTCACCACCTAGCGGGCAGACGTCCTACGAGCAGTACTTC.

The CDR3 region is CAISDQVSSYEQYF. In DNA form, the CDR3 reads TGTGCCATCAGTGATCAGGTCAGCTCCTACGAGCAGTACTTC. The chain recombines TRBV10-3 with TRBJ2-7; D gene uncertain. Germline lookup yields CDR1 ENHRY and CDR2 SYGVKD. Trimming shortened V by 3 bases and J by 0 bases, and 9 bases separated the two germline ends. The CDR3 is 14 amino acids.

V and J are TRBV7-3 and TRBJ2-7; perhaps TRBD2 as D (5 bases). From germline, CDR1 is SGHTA and CDR2 FQGTGA. The CDR3 extends over 16 amino acids. Between the trimmed V and J ends, which lost 4 bases and 2 bases, there was a span of 18 bases. The CDR3 region has the DNA TGTGCCAGCAGCTCCCTCCCCCCAGCGGTGACCTACGAGCAGTACTTC. This codes for CASSSLPPAVTYEQYF.

The gene calls are TRBV29-1 and TRBJ1-5; D uncertain. Germline V gene lookup returns CDR1 SQVTM and CDR2 ANQGSEA. The V end was cut by 4 bases, the J end by 4 bases, with 11 bases between. The CDR3 contains 13 residues. The CDR3 sequence: CSVALQPNQPQHF. The CDR3 region has the DNA TGCAGCGTTGCTCTACAGCCTAATCAGCCCCAGCATTTT.

V gene TRBV19 combines with J gene TRBJ2-1; 8 positions match TRBD2. Germline assignment: CDR1 LNHDA and CDR2 SQIVND (reference sequence). This CDR3 is built from 15 residues. Germline trimming cut 5 bases from V and 1 base from J; bases unmatched to any gene: 4. The CDR3 sequence: CASSATSGSYNEQFF. In DNA, the CDR3 is TGTGCCAGTAGTGCAACTAGCGGTTCCTACAATGAGCAGTTCTTC.

This clone showed up just once. This sequence joins TRBV7-9 and TRBJ1-4; D remains unclear. The CDR3 is 13 amino acids. Germline CDR1 and CDR2: SEHNR and FQNEAQ (reference sequence). The V and J ends lost 1 base and 7 bases respectively, with 7 bases between them. The CDR3 region has the DNA TGTGCCAGCAGCTTAGGCGCGGGTGAAAAACTGTTTTTT. It codes for CASSLGAGEKLFF.

The chain links TRBV6-5 to TRBJ1-2, with D tentatively TRBD1 (5 bases). This CDR3 comprises 15 residues. Germline CDR1 MNHEY, CDR2 SVGAGI. Trimming took 5 bases from V and 3 from J, leaving 16 bases between them. CDR3 in amino acids: CASSPRVVGHYGYTF. The CDR3 nucleotides read TGTGCCAGCAGTCCCAGGGTAGTGGGCCACTATGGCTACACCTTC.

The chain uses TRBV9 and TRBJ2-7; possible D gene TRBD2, 6 bases. CDR3 length equals 15 residues. With 0 bases removed from V and 6 bases from J, the gap between germline ends came to 16 bases. Germline lookup yields CDR1 SGDLS and CDR2 YYNGEE. The CDR3 sequence is CASSVDPGVGVEQYF. The CDR3 DNA follows: TGTGCCAGCAGCGTAGATCCGGGGGTCGGCGTCGAGCAGTACTTC.

The V gene is TRBV10-3, the J gene TRBJ1-2, with D maybe TRBD1 (6 bases). CDR3 size: 17 residues. From germline, CDR1 is ENHRY and CDR2 SYGVKD. The ends were cut back, 3 bases at V and 3 bases at J, with 20 bases in the middle. The CDR3: CAISDFRTGHADYGYTF. CDR3 nucleotide sequence: TGTGCCATCAGTGATTTTCGAACAGGGCATGCGGACTATGGCTACACCTTC.

V and J are TRBV6-5 and TRBJ2-1; 7 nucleotides match TRBD2. V lost 2 bases and J lost 7; bases outside the gene matches: 8. Germline loops: CDR1 MNHEY, CDR2 SVGAGI. The CDR3 contains 15 residues. The CDR3 here is CASSYLAGVGNEQFF. In DNA form, the CDR3 reads TGTGCCAGCAGTTACCTTGCGGGGGTGGGTAATGAGCAGTTCTTC.

The chain uses TRBV7-9 and TRBJ2-2; 12 bases line up with TRBD2. Germline trimming cut 5 bases from V and 3 bases from J; bases unmatched to any gene: 7. Germline V lookup: CDR1 SEHNR, CDR2 FQNEAQ (reference sequence). This CDR3 contains 17 residues. CDR3 sequence (DNA): TGTGCCAGCAGCCCCCGGCGACTAGCGGGAGACACCGGGGAGCTGTTTTTT. It yields the protein CASSPRRLAGDTGELFF. The variable domain in full, with the rest retrieved from reference TRBV7-9 and TRBJ2-2, is DTGVSQNPRHKITKRGQNVTFRCDPISEHNRLYWYRQTLGQGPEFLTYFQNEAQLEKSRLLSDRFSAERPKGSFSTLEIQRTEQGDSAMYLCASSPRRLAGDTGELFFGEGSRLTVL.

J is TRBJ2-5 and V is TRBV2; 11 positions agree with TRBD2. CDR3 length: 15 amino acids. Per germline, CDR1 SNHLY and CDR2 FYNNEI. V gave up 6 bases and J gave up 5 bases; unmatched junction bases: 8. The CDR3 region has the DNA TGTGCCAGCAGGCCCGGGACTAGCGGTTGGGAGACCCAGTACTTC. Protein: CASRPGTSGWETQYF.

The rearrangement uses TRBV5-6 and TRBJ2-7, with 7 bases matching TRBD2. This CDR3 region has 13 residues. Per the germline V gene, CDR1 is SGHDT and CDR2 is YYEEEE. With V trimmed by 2 bases and J by 7 bases, 6 bases remained unmatched. CDR3 in amino acids: CASSFSSAGEQYF. CDR3 nucleotides: TGTGCCAGCAGCTTTTCCTCAGCGGGAGAGCAGTACTTC.

This clone was observed once. This chain connects TRBV7-8 to TRBJ1-3, with D perhaps TRBD1 (6 bases). This CDR3 is 15 amino acids long. The germline V gene encodes CDR1 SGHVS and CDR2 FQNEAQ. Trimming took off 1 base at V and 4 bases at J, with 11 bases between the two ends. CDR3 protein: CASSLGGHNGNTIYF. Written as DNA, the CDR3 is TGTGCCAGCAGCTTAGGGGGACATAACGGAAACACCATATATTTT.

The J gene is TRBJ2-7, the V gene TRBV7-7; maybe TRBD1 (6 bases). Germline V gene data show CDR1 as SSHAT and CDR2 as FNYEAQ (reference sequence). V lost 4 bases and J lost 5, with 12 bases in between. CDR3 length: 13 residues. Here the CDR3 DNA reads TGTGCCAGCAGCTGGACAGAGAGGGACGAGCAGTACTTC. Translated: CASSWTERDEQYF.

The chain uses TRBV6-5 and TRBJ1-1; no reliable D call. This CDR3 is built from 13 residues. CDR1 and CDR2 from the germline V gene are MNHEY and SVGAGI. V shed 4 bases and J shed 8 bases, with 14 bases lying between them. The CDR3 sequence: CASSSQVPPEAFF. DNA of the CDR3: TGTGCCAGCAGTTCCCAGGTTCCACCCGAAGCTTTCTTT.

The chain carries TRBV6-1 and TRBJ1-1; a possible D gene is TRBD1 (5 bases). V was pared by 7 bases and J by 2 bases, with 17 bases between. There are 15 residues in the CDR3. Germline CDR1 MNHNS, CDR2 SASEGT. In nucleotides, the CDR3 is TGTGCCAGCACTTTTGTTGAGGGGACTAACACTGAAGCTTTCTTT. Translation gives CASTFVEGTNTEAFF.

This chain uses TRBV11-2 with TRBJ2-3; TRBD2 matches 8 bases. From germline, CDR1 is SGHAT and CDR2 FQNNGV. V gave up 6 bases and J gave up 0 bases; unmatched junction bases: 5. The CDR3 has 15 residues. CDR3 bases: TGTGCCAGCAGGGACAGACTAGCGAGCACAGATACGCAGTATTTT. Translating gives CASRDRLASTDTQYF.

This chain uses TRBV11-1 with TRBJ2-2, with D possibly matching TRBD1 (5 bases). The V end was cut by 3 bases, the J end by 3 bases, with 23 bases between. CDR3 length: 19 amino acids. From germline, CDR1 is SGHAT and CDR2 FQDESV (reference sequence). CDR3 amino acids: CASSFFIGPGHLYTGELFF. For the CDR3, the DNA is TGTGCCAGCAGCTTCTTTATCGGGCCCGGACACCTATACACCGGGGAGCTGTTTTTT.

CDR3 protein: CASRAGQGNEQYF. DNA for the CDR3: TGCGCCAGCAGGGCGGGACAGGGGAACGAGCAGTACTTC. The chain carries TRBV5-1 and TRBJ2-7; 10 bases match TRBD1. The CDR3 consists of 13 residues. Germline CDR1 is SGHRS and CDR2 is YFSETQ. The V segment lost 5 bases and the J segment 5 bases; nucleotides outside the gene matches: 4. Looking up the rest from reference TRBV5-1 and TRBJ2-7 gives the full variable domain: KAGVTQTPRYLIKTRGQQVTLSCSPISGHRSVSWYQQTPGQGLQFLFEYFSETQRNKGNFPGRFSGRQFSNSRSEMNVSTLELGDSALYLCASRAGQGNEQYFGPGTRLTVT.